Following are 22 T cell receptor beta chains from one sample sequenced in a study of cytomegalovirus exposure and HLA in healthy donors. PCR was performed using 60 Vbeta and 13 Jbeta primers. Sequencing was performed with immunoSEQ multiplex PCR; in TCRdb, only in-frame clones are kept and a portion is missing. The data contain tens of thousands of clones, 70% to 80% of them singletons. Specimen: PBMCs. The origin of the receptors is a female donor in good health and CMV-seronegative.

V gene TRBV27 combines with J gene TRBJ1-1, with D perhaps TRBD1 (5 bases). Trimming left V 4 bases short and J 1 base short, with 19 bases between. The CDR3 spans 17 residues. Germline CDR1 reads MNHEY; CDR2 reads SMNVEV (reference sequence). The DNA for the CDR3 is TGTGCCAGCAGTTCTTTTGGGCAGGGCCTTTCGAACACTGAAGCTTTCTTT. Protein: CASSSFGQGLSNTEAFF.

The chain carries TRBV27 and TRBJ1-2; no firm D call. The length of the CDR3 is 15 residues. The germline V gene has CDR1 MNHEY and CDR2 SMNVEV (reference sequence). V was cut by 7 bases and J by 8 bases, with 23 bases left in between. For the CDR3, the DNA is TGTGCCAGCACCCTAAGACTGGGAGGCTTAGGAGGCTACACCTTC. This translates into CASTLRLGGLGGYTF.

The rearrangement joins TRBV19 to TRBJ1-1; D might be TRBD1 (5 bases). Between the trimmed V and J ends, which lost 5 bases and 0 bases, there was a span of 10 bases. There are 14 residues in the CDR3. Germline V gives CDR1 LNHDA, CDR2 SQIVND (reference sequence). CDR3 residues: CASSVRGMNTEAFF. CDR3 bases: TGTGCCAGTAGTGTAAGGGGAATGAACACTGAAGCTTTCTTT.

This clone was recorded a few times. The chain uses TRBV7-3 and TRBJ2-1; TRBD2 agrees at 9 bases. V lost 5 bases, J lost 6 bases, and 11 bases stayed unmatched. This CDR3 has 16 residues. In germline, CDR1 is SGHTA, CDR2 FQGTGA. The DNA of the CDR3 is TGTGCCAGCAGCCCTAGACCTAGCGGGACAAGCAATGAGCAGTTCTTC. The encoded protein is CASSPRPSGTSNEQFF.

This clone has a handful of counts. The DNA for the CDR3 is TGTGCCAGCAGCTTATTGACAGGAAAGGCAACTAATGAAAAACTGTTTTTT. Translated: CASSLLTGKATNEKLFF. The chain uses TRBV7-9 and TRBJ1-4, with a weak D call TRBD1 (6 bases). This CDR3 is built from 17 residues. V gave up 2 bases and J gave up 0 bases, with 13 bases separating them. CDR1 and CDR2 from the germline V gene are SEHNR and FQNEAQ (reference sequence).

CDR3 nucleotides: TGTGCCACCAGCAGAGGCGGAACAGGGGGCACTGAAGCTTTCTTT. Protein product: CATSRGGTGGTEAFF. The V gene is TRBV15, the J gene TRBJ1-1, with 8 bases aligning to TRBD1. Germline CDR1 LNHNV, CDR2 YYDKDF (reference sequence). The V and J ends lost 1 base and 4 bases, in that order; junction bases with no gene match: 5. The CDR3 runs to 15 residues.

The V gene is TRBV30, the J gene TRBJ1-1; D is undetermined. Germline assignment: CDR1 GTSNPN and CDR2 SVGIG (reference sequence). Trimming removed 5 bases at V and 0 bases at J, with 10 bases between. The CDR3 consists of 13 residues. The CDR3 region is CAWSSGMNTEAFF. The CDR3 region has the DNA TGTGCCTGGTCTAGCGGTATGAACACTGAAGCTTTCTTT.

This clone was counted a single time. The genes are TRBV2 and TRBJ2-5, with a weak D call TRBD2 (7 bases). Trimming left V 5 bases short and J 8 bases short, with 27 bases between. CDR3 size: 17 residues. Germline lookup yields CDR1 SNHLY and CDR2 FYNNEI. The DNA of the CDR3 is TGTGCCAGCAGTTGGGGGGGGGCCGGGAACCCCGGGGTCACCCAGTACTTC. Amino acids: CASSWGGAGNPGVTQYF.

The J gene is TRBJ1-2, the V gene TRBV9, with 7 bases matching TRBD1. Germline CDR1 is SGDLS and CDR2 is YYNGEE. The J segment lost 0 bases and the V segment lost 2 bases, leaving 4 bases of the junction unmatched. The CDR3 totals 15 residues. CDR3 DNA sequence: TGTGCCAGCAGCGTTCAGGGGGTAGCTAACTATGGCTACACCTTC. As protein: CASSVQGVANYGYTF.

A few counts support this clone. The chain has TRBV2 and TRBJ1-4, with 10 bases lining up with TRBD1. With V trimmed by 3 bases and J by 0 bases, 10 bases remained unmatched. Germline CDR1 SNHLY, CDR2 FYNNEI. This CDR3 region has 19 residues. CDR3 in amino acids: CASSEGDRGFFATNEKLFF. For the CDR3, the DNA is TGTGCCAGCAGTGAGGGGGACAGGGGATTCTTTGCAACTAATGAAAAACTGTTTTTT. The full variable domain, its missing parts supplied by reference TRBV2 and TRBJ1-4, is EPEVTQTPSHQVTQMGQEVILRCVPISNHLYFYWYRQILGQKVEFLVSFYNNEISEKSEIFDDQFSVERPDGSNFTLKIRSTKLEDSAMYFCASSEGDRGFFATNEKLFFGSGTQLSVL.

The chain combines TRBV6-1 with TRBJ2-1; 7 nucleotides agree with TRBD1. This CDR3 has 14 amino acids. Trimming at V came to 7 bases and at J to 3 bases, leaving 6 bases not matched to a gene. Germline V CDR1 and CDR2: MNHNS, SASEGT. The CDR3 DNA reads as TGTGCCAGCACAGACAGGGTCAGCTACAATGAGCAGTTCTTC. Amino acids: CASTDRVSYNEQFF.

The V gene is TRBV9, the J gene TRBJ1-5; D may be TRBD1 (5 bases). V dropped 7 bases and J dropped 0 bases, with 8 bases sitting between them. The germline CDR1 and CDR2 sequences are SGDLS and YYNGEE. The CDR3 contains 13 residues. The CDR3 nucleotides are TGTGCCAGCGGGGGGTTTAGCAATCAGCCCCAGCATTTT. It yields the protein CASGGFSNQPQHF.

The V gene is TRBV30, the J gene TRBJ1-1; 8 bases are shared with TRBD1. This CDR3 has 14 residues. CDR1 and CDR2 (germline): GTSNPN, SVGIG (reference sequence). V shed 7 bases, J shed 1 base, and the junction held 8 bases outside the gene matches. The CDR3 region is CAYYTGTGNTEAFF. CDR3 DNA: TGTGCCTACTATACCGGGACAGGGAACACTGAAGCTTTCTTT.

The V call is TRBV7-2, the J call TRBJ2-7; 10 nucleotides match TRBD2. Germline V gives CDR1 SGHTA, CDR2 FQGNSA. After removal of 3 bases from V and 2 bases from J, the junction contained 1 base not matched to a gene. This CDR3 spans 14 amino acids. The CDR3 protein is CASSFLAGAYEQYF. The CDR3 DNA is TGTGCCAGCAGCTTCCTAGCGGGGGCCTACGAGCAGTACTTC. The full variable domain, in which reference TRBV7-2 and TRBJ2-7 provide the parts outside the CDR3, is GAGVSQSPSNKVTEKGKDVELRCDPISGHTALYWYRQSLGQGLEFLIYFQGNSAPDKSGLPSDRFSAERTGGSVSTLTIQRTQQEDSAVYLCASSFLAGAYEQYFGPGTRLTVT.

This sequence joins TRBV5-1 and TRBJ1-1, with 7 bases fitting TRBD1. The CDR3 extends over 16 amino acids. The V gene's germline CDR1 is SGHRS and CDR2 YFSETQ. Unmatched junction bases numbered 8, after V lost 0 bases and J lost 3 bases. The CDR3 loop reads CASSLGGQADYTEAFF. CDR3 DNA sequence: TGCGCCAGCAGCTTGGGAGGACAGGCCGATTACACTGAAGCTTTCTTT.

The rearrangement uses TRBV6-1 and TRBJ2-5, with 10 nucleotides matching TRBD2. The junction had 1 base not matched to a gene; V was cut back by 2 bases and J by 4 bases. This CDR3 has 14 residues. Germline V CDR1 and CDR2: MNHNS, SASEGT. Here the CDR3 DNA reads TGTGCCAGCAGTGAACTAGCGGGGGTAGAGACCCAGTACTTC. Amino acid sequence: CASSELAGVETQYF.

The rearrangement uses TRBV14 and TRBJ1-2; 7 bases line up with TRBD1. The junction had 9 bases not matched to a gene; V was cut back by 1 base and J by 7 bases. The CDR3 length is 15 residues. Germline CDR1 SGHDN, CDR2 FVKESK. DNA of the CDR3: TGTGCCAGCAGCCAAGTGGCAGGGGGAATCGTTGGCTACACCTTC. This encodes CASSQVAGGIVGYTF.

The V call is TRBV20-1, the J call TRBJ2-1; D remains unclear. V shed 3 bases and J shed 7 bases, with 7 bases lying between them. This CDR3 has 11 residues. CDR1 is DFQATT, CDR2 SNEGSKA, per germline (reference sequence). CDR3 residues: CSASPNNEQFF. In DNA form, the CDR3 reads TGCAGTGCTAGTCCCAATAATGAGCAGTTCTTC.

The chain links TRBV4-3 to TRBJ1-1; TRBD1 agrees at 7 bases. The CDR3 length is 15 residues. J was trimmed by 2 bases and V by 3 bases; bases with no gene match: 6. Germline V gene lookup returns CDR1 LGHNA and CDR2 YSLEER. CDR3 DNA: TGCGCCAGCAGCCAGGGGTGGACAGGAAACACTGAAGCTTTCTTT. This encodes CASSQGWTGNTEAFF.

Of note for this clone: The sample contains more than one DNA sequence encoding this CDR3. The V and J genes are TRBV6-4 and TRBJ2-1, with 8 bases lining up with TRBD1. The CDR3 totals 14 residues. The germline gives CDR1 MRHNA, CDR2 SNTAGT. V dropped 2 bases and J dropped 7; count of bases not matched to a gene: 4. The CDR3: CASSDGTGGNEQFF. The CDR3 DNA reads as TGTGCCAGCAGTGACGGTACAGGGGGGAATGAGCAGTTCTTC.

This clone has a handful of counts. The chain carries TRBV4-3 and TRBJ1-2, with TRBD1 as a possible D gene (6 bases). CDR1 is LGHNA, CDR2 YSLEER, per germline. This CDR3 is 15 amino acids long. V lost 0 bases to trimming and J lost 3 bases, with 11 bases between them. The CDR3 is CASSQDQGPYYGYTF. CDR3 bases: TGCGCCAGCAGCCAAGATCAGGGGCCCTACTATGGCTACACCTTC.

The rearrangement uses TRBV27 and TRBJ2-2; 10 bases fit TRBD1. The germline CDR1 and CDR2 sequences are MNHEY and SMNVEV (reference sequence). The CDR3 extends over 16 amino acids. Trimming cost V 5 bases and J 6 bases; bases outside gene matches: 9. The CDR3 sequence is CASSKTGGMVAGELFF. As DNA, the CDR3 is TGTGCCAGCAGTAAGACAGGGGGCATGGTGGCCGGGGAGCTGTTTTTT.